The rows below give T cell receptor beta chains drawn from one sample of a study of blood T cell repertoires in COVID-19. The protocol was immunoSEQ multiplex PCR, while the TCRdb copy is restricted to in-frame clones and leaves out a portion. The sample holds around 170,000 clones, roughly 81% seen once. Sequencing was carried out using peripheral blood. The receptors come from a woman of 80 years or more with COVID-19, enrolled during active disease. Both conserved end residues are part of each CDR3. The D gene is left open where the match is weak. Where a row states a size, it is once, few, many or the class of an expanded clone; other rows omit it.

D gene	V gene	J gene	clone size	CDR3 protein	CDR3 DNA
TRBD2	TRBV24-1	TRBJ2-7	.	CATSAGSGRSGYEQYF	TGTGCCACCAGTGCCGGAAGCGGGAGATCTGGCTACGAGCAGTACTTC
TRBD1	TRBV3-1/TRBV3-2	TRBJ1-1	.	CASSPQGGDTEAFF	TGTGCCAGCAGCCCACAGGGGGGGGACACTGAAGCTTTCTTT
TRBD2	TRBV28	TRBJ2-5	.	CASSLPGLAVQETQYF	TGTGCCAGCAGCCTACCGGGACTAGCGGTCCAAGAGACCCAGTACTTC
TRBD2	TRBV11-2	TRBJ2-5	.	CASSRSRTSGIGQYF	TGTGCCAGCAGTCGATCCCGGACTAGCGGGATTGGCCAGTACTTC
.	TRBV27	TRBJ1-2	.	CASSLLAGAGGYTF	TGTGCCAGCAGTTTACTGGCAGGGGCTGGCGGCTACACCTTC
TRBD1	TRBV2	TRBJ2-7	.	CASRGTGTGGYEQYF	TGTGCCAGCAGAGGCACCGGGACAGGGGGCTACGAGCAGTACTTC
.	TRBV18	TRBJ2-1	.	CASSPPGGRGHNEQFF	TGTGCCAGCTCACCACCGGGGGGACGAGGGCACAATGAGCAGTTCTTC
TRBD1	TRBV6-5	TRBJ2-2	.	CAESDRTNTGELFF	TGTGCCGAGTCGGACAGGACGAACACCGGGGAGCTGTTTTTT
TRBD1	TRBV5-4	TRBJ2-7	.	CASSPGTGARYEQYF	TGTGCCAGCAGCCCCGGGACAGGGGCGCGCTACGAGCAGTACTTC
TRBD1	TRBV10-1	TRBJ1-2	.	CASRSGTGFLGYGYTF	TGCGCCAGCAGATCCGGGACAGGGTTTTTGGGGTATGGCTACACCTTC
TRBD1	TRBV2	TRBJ2-3	.	CASSGQGRTDTQYF	TGTGCCAGCAGCGGACAGGGTAGGACAGATACGCAGTATTTT
.	TRBV5-5	TRBJ2-7	.	CASSPTGFREQYF	TGTGCCAGCAGCCCAACGGGGTTCCGCGAGCAGTACTTC
TRBD2	TRBV4-1	TRBJ2-7	.	CASSKREGPYEQYF	TGCGCCAGCAGCAAGCGGGAGGGCCCGTATGAGCAGTACTTC
.	TRBV6-2/TRBV6-3	TRBJ2-3	few	CASSPQSDTQYF	TGTGCCAGCAGCCCTCAGTCAGATACGCAGTATTTT
TRBD1	TRBV5-5	TRBJ1-1	.	CASSLETGGRTEAFF	TGTGCCAGCAGCTTGGAGACAGGGGGCAGGACTGAAGCTTTCTTT
.	TRBV18	TRBJ1-1	once	CASSPPGRRAEAFF	TGTGCCAGCTCACCACCGGGCCGCCGTGCTGAAGCTTTCTTT
TRBD1	TRBV7-6	TRBJ1-5	.	CASSLGTGDNQPQHF	TGTGCCAGCAGCTTGGGGACAGGAGACAATCAGCCCCAGCATTTT
.	TRBV14	TRBJ2-3	.	CASSQDRWTADTQYF	TGTGCCAGCAGCCAAGATCGTTGGACAGCAGATACGCAGTATTTT
TRBD2	TRBV11-3	TRBJ2-7	.	CASPISGPSYEQYF	TGTGCCAGTCCCATTAGCGGGCCTTCCTACGAGCAGTACTTC
TRBD2	TRBV11-3	TRBJ2-2	once	CASSRTSGRYTGELFF	TGTGCCAGCAGTCGGACTAGCGGGAGGTACACCGGGGAGCTGTTTTTT
TRBD1	TRBV18	TRBJ1-4	few	CASSPRDSAEKLFF	TGTGCCAGCTCACCCCGGGACAGCGCCGAAAAACTGTTTTTT
TRBD2	TRBV10-3	TRBJ2-4	.	CAISESPSGGGNIQYF	TGTGCCATCAGTGAGTCGCCTAGCGGGGGGGGAAACATTCAGTACTTC
.	TRBV2	TRBJ1-2	.	CASSGRGYGYTF	TGTGCCAGCAGTGGCCGCGGTTATGGCTACACCTTC
.	TRBV27	TRBJ2-7	.	CASSFRSSYEQYF	TGTGCCAGCAGTTTCCGGAGCTCCTACGAGCAGTACTTC
TRBD1	TRBV7-9	TRBJ2-5	.	CASSLARGTGEETQYF	TGTGCCAGCAGCTTAGCTCGGGGGACAGGGGAAGAGACCCAGTACTTC
.	TRBV5-1	TRBJ1-3	.	CASSEPSRDTIYF	TGCGCCAGCAGCGAACCCTCCCGAGACACCATATATTTT
TRBD2	TRBV7-2	TRBJ2-2	.	CASSPSGGSNTGELFF	TGTGCCAGCAGCCCTAGCGGGGGCTCGAACACCGGGGAGCTGTTTTTT
TRBD2	TRBV9	TRBJ2-1	many	CASSVAGTSGSNEQFF	TGTGCCAGCAGCGTAGCCGGGACTAGCGGGAGCAATGAGCAGTTCTTC
TRBD1	TRBV11-3	TRBJ2-3	.	CASSLELGTVGPDTQYF	TGTGCCAGCAGCTTAGAGCTCGGGACAGTCGGTCCAGATACGCAGTATTTT
.	TRBV7-2	TRBJ2-6	.	CASSLGRGFGASGANVLTF	TGTGCCAGCAGCTTAGGTCGAGGCTTTGGGGCTTCTGGGGCCAACGTCCTGACTTTC
TRBD2	TRBV11-3	TRBJ2-1	.	CASSRRTSEDNEQFF	TGTGCCAGCAGCCGGCGGACTAGCGAGGACAATGAGCAGTTCTTC
.	TRBV2	TRBJ1-1	.	CASSDEGDGTEAFF	TGTGCCAGCAGTGACGAGGGGGATGGCACTGAAGCTTTCTTT
TRBD1	TRBV19	TRBJ1-1	.	CASSIGRGLENTEAFF	TGTGCCAGTAGTATCGGGAGGGGGCTCGAGAACACTGAAGCTTTCTTT
TRBD2	TRBV19	TRBJ2-1	.	CASSIIWTSGSNNEQFF	TGTGCCAGTAGTATTATCTGGACTAGCGGGAGTAACAATGAGCAGTTCTTC
.	TRBV27	TRBJ1-5	.	CASSLYGVKQPQHF	TGTGCCAGCAGTTTATACGGGGTCAAACAGCCCCAGCATTTT
.	TRBV9	TRBJ2-3	.	CASSGQLRTDTQYF	TGTGCCAGCAGCGGACAGCTCCGCACAGATACGCAGTATTTT
.	TRBV25-1	TRBJ2-1	.	CASRRREGNEQFF	TGTGCCAGCAGGCGGAGGGAAGGAAATGAGCAGTTCTTC
.	TRBV21-1	TRBJ2-7	.	CASSKASLLTYEQYF	TGTGCCAGCAGCAAAGCTAGCCTTTTAACCTACGAGCAGTACTTC
.	TRBV5-1	TRBJ2-7	few	CASGSGIEQYF	TGCGCCAGCGGGAGTGGTATCGAGCAGTACTTC
.	TRBV29-1	TRBJ1-2	.	CSVWWARGYTF	TGCAGCGTTTGGTGGGCTCGAGGCTACACCTTC
TRBD1	TRBV30	TRBJ1-2	.	CAAQGARYGYTF	TGTGCCGCACAGGGGGCGCGGTATGGCTACACCTTC